The rows below give T cell receptor beta chains drawn from one sample of a study of tumor-infiltrating lymphocytes in localized non-small cell lung cancer. TCRdb keeps only in-frame clones here, not all; method: immunoSEQ multiplex PCR. The sample includes 7,300 or so clones, roughly three fifths seen only once; the top ten take about 13%. Source material: uninvolved lung tissue not adjacent to the tumor. The receptors come from a human donor with non-small cell lung cancer. The CDR3 runs from the conserved cysteine through the conserved F or W. A D gene is named only where the DNA matches it firmly. The listing skips clone size in some rows; elsewhere it reads once, few, many or a size class.

j_call d_call v_call clone_size cdr3_aa cdr3_nt
TRBJ1-1 TRBD1 TRBV11-3 once CASSPGGALNTEAFF TGTGCCAGCAGCCCAGGGGGGGCTTTGAACACTGAAGCTTTCTTT
TRBJ2-7 - TRBV19 medium-sized CASMGGSYEQYF TGTGCCAGTATGGGCGGTTCCTACGAGCAGTACTTC
TRBJ1-1 TRBD1 TRBV5-1 - CASSLWTGDLNTEAFF TGCGCCAGCAGCTTGTGGACAGGGGATTTGAACACTGAAGCTTTCTTT
TRBJ2-7 TRBD1 TRBV19 few CASSISRQGGNEQYF TGTGCCAGTAGTATAAGTCGACAGGGGGGGAACGAGCAGTACTTC
TRBJ2-3 TRBD2 TRBV2 - CASSALSGGTTDTQYF TGTGCCAGCAGTGCATTGAGCGGGGGGACCACAGATACGCAGTATTTT
TRBJ2-1 - TRBV5-1 medium-sized CASSLDLEQFF TGCGCCAGCAGCCTGGACTTGGAGCAGTTCTTC
TRBJ1-2 TRBD1 TRBV4-3 once CASSQVPTGEGGYTF TGCGCCAGCAGCCAAGTCCCGACAGGGGAAGGCGGCTACACCTTC
TRBJ1-2 TRBD1 TRBV30 - CAWESRGPLNYGYTF TGTGCCTGGGAATCCAGGGGGCCTCTTAACTATGGCTACACCTTC
TRBJ2-7 TRBD1 TRBV29-1 - CSVDTGQGYEQYF TGCAGCGTGGATACGGGACAGGGCTACGAGCAGTACTTC
TRBJ1-4 TRBD1 TRBV5-6 few CASSLTSTGGEKLFF TGTGCCAGCAGCTTGACCTCGACAGGGGGTGAAAAACTGTTTTTT
TRBJ2-2 TRBD2 TRBV4-3 - CASSQDRLAGGTGELFF TGCGCCAGCAGCCAAGATCGGCTAGCGGGGGGTACCGGGGAGCTGTTTTTT
TRBJ2-2 - TRBV6-1 - CASSVRGSNTGELFF TGTGCCAGCAGCGTCAGGGGTTCGAACACCGGGGAGCTGTTTTTT
TRBJ1-3 - TRBV7-6 - CASSLGTKIRAGNTIYF TGTGCCAGCAGCTTAGGGACAAAGATAAGGGCTGGAAACACCATATATTTT
TRBJ2-4 - TRBV29-1 - CSVATPPEDIQYF TGCAGCGTTGCTACTCCCCCGGAGGACATTCAGTACTTC
TRBJ2-2 - TRBV4-3 few CASSPSDDTGELFF TGCGCCAGCAGCCCAAGTGACGACACCGGGGAGCTGTTTTTT
TRBJ2-7 - TRBV27 - CASRGVGEQYF TGTGCCAGCAGGGGGGTAGGCGAGCAGTACTTC
TRBJ1-1 TRBD1 TRBV7-6 few CASSLGGTVTEAFF TGTGCCAGCAGCTTAGGCGGGACAGTAACTGAAGCTTTCTTT
TRBJ1-2 TRBD1 TRBV7-2 - CASSLGQGLNYGYTF TGTGCCAGCAGCTTAGGACAGGGGTTGAACTATGGCTACACCTTC